Shown below are 22 T cell receptor beta chains from a single sample sequenced in a study of CD8+CD57+ T cells in acquired aplastic anemia. CDR3 and TCR beta VDJ profiling relied on a genomic DNA template. TCRdb reprocessed the reads with MiXCR, giving one entry per CDR3 protein. The table lists about 160,000 distinct CDR3 sequences, approximately 43% of them singletons, with approximately 1% in the top ten. The source material was sorted CD4+, CD8+, or CD8+CD57+ T cells (not recorded which) from PBMCs. Receptor source: a human donor in good health.

This clonotype was observed at least ten times. The V call is TRBV5-1, the J call TRBJ1-2; 8 bases match TRBD1. The length of the CDR3 is 15 residues. From germline, CDR1 is SGHRS and CDR2 YFSETQ. Trimming removed 3 bases from V and 2 bases from J; junction bases left unmatched: 6. The CDR3 protein is CASSWDRSQNYGYTF. Here the CDR3 DNA reads TGCGCCAGCAGCTGGGACAGGTCACAGAACTATGGCTACACCTTC.

This chain uses TRBV7-6 with TRBJ2-7, with TRBD1 identical over 9 bases. The V gene's germline CDR1 is SGHVS and CDR2 FNYEAQ. The CDR3 is 16 residues long. V lost 4 bases and J lost 2; bases outside the gene matches: 9. CDR3 sequence (DNA): TGTGCCAGCAGCTCTAACGACAGGGGGATCACCTACGAGCAGTACTTC. Translating it yields CASSSNDRGITYEQYF.

This clonotype appeared a single time. The V and J genes are TRBV11-2 and TRBJ2-7; a weak D match, TRBD2 (5 bases). The V gene's germline CDR1 is SGHAT and CDR2 FQNNGV. V lost 2 bases and J 0 bases, leaving 14 bases between the germline ends. The CDR3 has 16 amino acids. CDR3 residues: CASSLLALGSSYEQYF. CDR3 DNA: TGTGCCAGCAGCTTATTGGCTCTGGGGAGCTCCTACGAGCAGTACTTC.

A word on this clonotype: A much larger clone sits a single nucleotide away, making a read error possible. The chain recombines TRBV6-1 with TRBJ2-7, with 10 bases matching TRBD1. In germline, CDR1 is MNHNS, CDR2 SASEGT. The CDR3 contains 14 residues. With V trimmed by 7 bases and J by 5 bases, 8 bases remained unmatched. The DNA of the CDR3 is TGTGCCAGCACCTTCGACAGGGGGCCCCACGAGCAGTACTTC. This gives the protein CASTFDRGPHEQYF.

This clonotype was seen repeatedly, ten times or more. The genes are TRBV10-2 and TRBJ2-7, with 9 bases fitting TRBD1. CDR3 size: 14 residues. V trimming: 7 bases; J trimming: 6 bases; junction bases outside the gene matches: 10. Germline lookup yields CDR1 WSHSY and CDR2 SAAADI. This CDR3 reads CASKGQGFTSEQYF. The CDR3 coding sequence is TGCGCCAGCAAGGGACAGGGATTTACAAGCGAGCAGTACTTC.

This clonotype was detected many times. The chain combines TRBV11-2 with TRBJ2-5, with 13 bases matching TRBD2. The trim removed 2 bases at V and 0 bases at J, leaving 9 bases unmatched. The germline CDR1 and CDR2 sequences are SGHAT and FQNNGV. The CDR3 is 19 residues long. Here the CDR3 DNA reads TGTGCCAGCAGCTTATTGCGACTAGCGGGGGGCCTGTACCAAGAGACCCAGTACTTC. This sequence encodes CASSLLRLAGGLYQETQYF.

This clonotype was seen ten or more times. This chain joins TRBV6-5 and TRBJ2-7, with 7 bases aligning to TRBD2. CDR1 is MNHEY and CDR2 is SVGAGI in the germline V gene. V shed 3 bases and J 5 bases; nucleotides not matched to a gene: 4. The CDR3 covers 13 residues. The CDR3, as DNA: TGTGCCAGCAGTTATTCTGCGGGGGACGAGCAGTACTTC. This sequence encodes CASSYSAGDEQYF.

This clonotype has ten or more counts. A read error is likely, as this CDR3 ends without the conserved phenylalanine or tryptophan. V is TRBV20-1 and J is TRBJ2-7, with D hard to call. The CDR3 spans 12 residues. Between the trimmed V and J ends, which lost 3 bases and 2 bases, there was a span of 8 bases. Germline-derived CDR1 and CDR2 are DFQATT and SNEGSKA (reference sequence). This chain's CDR3 is CSARGLTYEQYL. CDR3 coding DNA: TGCAGTGCTAGGGGGTTGACCTACGAGCAGTACCTC.

This clonotype was detected a few times. The chain links TRBV5-6 to TRBJ1-1; 7 bases match TRBD1. V gave up 5 bases and J gave up 8 bases; unmatched junction bases: 9. Germline CDR1 is SGHDT and CDR2 is YYEEEE. The length of the CDR3 is 13 residues. CDR3 DNA: TGTGCCAGCAGGCTAGAGGGACAGCGAGAAGCTTTCTTT. It specifies CASRLEGQREAFF. Full variable domain (rest looked up from reference TRBV5-6 and TRBJ1-1): DAGVTQSPTHLIKTRGQQVTLRCSPKSGHDTVSWYQQALGQGPQFIFQYYEEEERQRGNFPDRFSGHQFPNYSSELNVNALLLGDSALYLCASRLEGQREAFFGQGTRLTVV.

The chain links TRBV29-1 to TRBJ2-7; 10 bases align to TRBD1. This CDR3 spans 12 amino acids. CDR1 SQVTM and CDR2 ANQGSEA come from the germline V gene. The ends lost 8 bases at V and 1 base at J; junction bases unmatched: 2. CDR3 DNA: TGCAGCTTGGGACAGGGGTCCTACGAGCAGTACTTC. It encodes CSLGQGSYEQYF.

This clonotype was counted a few times. The chain is built from TRBV19 and TRBJ2-1, with TRBD2 matching 11 bases. Germline CDR1 reads LNHDA; CDR2 reads SQIVND (reference sequence). Trimming took 2 bases from V and 4 from J; bases not matched to a gene: 16. The CDR3 spans 20 residues. CDR3 bases: TGTGCCAGTAGTATAAGACAGAACCTCCCCAGACTAGCGGGATACAATGAGCAGTTCTTC. Encoded protein: CASSIRQNLPRLAGYNEQFF.

The J gene is TRBJ1-1, the V gene TRBV15; possible D gene TRBD1, 5 bases. The V gene's germline CDR1 is LNHNV and CDR2 YYDKDF (reference sequence). The V end was cut by 0 bases, the J end by 6 bases, with 8 bases between. The CDR3 extends over 13 amino acids. Here the CDR3 DNA reads TGTGCCACCAGCAGAGATTCGGGGGCTGAAGCTTTCTTT. Translation gives CATSRDSGAEAFF. Looking up the rest from reference TRBV15 and TRBJ1-1 gives the full variable domain: DAMVIQNPRYQVTQFGKPVTLSCSQTLNHNVMYWYQQKSSQAPKLLFHYYDKDFNNEADTPDNFQSRRPNTSFCFLDIRSPGLGDTAMYLCATSRDSGAEAFFGQGTRLTVV.

This clonotype has just a few counts. The V gene is TRBV7-8, the J gene TRBJ1-6; 8 bases match TRBD1. CDR1 and CDR2 (germline): SGHVS, FQNEAQ. The junction had 6 bases not matched to a gene; V was cut back by 2 bases and J by 9 bases. This CDR3 spans 15 amino acids. CDR3 sequence (DNA): TGTGCCAGCAGCTTAACCGGGACAGGAGGTTCACCCCTCCACTTT. The encoded protein is CASSLTGTGGSPLHF.

The chain links TRBV29-1 to TRBJ1-2; D might be TRBD1 (5 bases). Germline V lookup: CDR1 SQVTM, CDR2 ANQGSEA. This CDR3 has 13 amino acids. The ends were cut back, 3 bases at V and 2 bases at J, with 10 bases in the middle. The CDR3 protein is CSVDDGQNYGYTF. CDR3 in DNA: TGCAGCGTTGATGACGGACAAAACTATGGCTACACCTTC.

The chain employs TRBV20-1 and TRBJ1-2; TRBD1 matches 8 bases. The germline gives CDR1 DFQATT, CDR2 SNEGSKA (reference sequence). J lost 7 bases, V lost 6 bases, and 16 bases had no gene match. The CDR3 extends over 15 amino acids. CDR3 coding DNA: TGCAGTGCGGAAGCCGACAGGGGCGATCTATTTGGCTACACCTTC. Amino acid sequence: CSAEADRGDLFGYTF.

About this clonotype: Possible read error: a much larger clone is one base away. The chain uses TRBV12-3 or TRBV12-4 and TRBJ1-5, with TRBD1 matching over 10 bases. V lost 5 bases to trimming and J lost 7 bases; unmatched junction nucleotides: 8. The CDR3 length is 15 residues. In DNA, the CDR3 is TGTGCCAGCAGTGTCGCCGGGACAGGGGAGCAGCCCCAGCATTTT. Amino acid sequence: CASSVAGTGEQPQHF.

The chain recombines TRBV24-1 with TRBJ2-1; the D gene could be TRBD1 or TRBD2 (5 bases each). Germline V gene data show CDR1 as KGHDR and CDR2 as SFDVKD. Trimming shortened V by 7 bases and J by 3 bases, and 9 bases separated the two germline ends. The CDR3 runs 13 residues. CDR3 in DNA: TGTGCCACCAGGGAGGACAACTACAATGAGCAGTTCTTC. It is translated as CATREDNYNEQFF.

This chain connects TRBV10-3 to TRBJ1-4; D perhaps matches TRBD1 (5 bases). The germline V and J ends were trimmed by 3 bases and 7 bases, with 15 bases remaining between them. The CDR3 consists of 15 residues. CDR1 is ENHRY and CDR2 is SYGVKD in the germline V gene. The CDR3 DNA reads as TGTGCCATCAGTGAATTGGGGGTGGAAAGTGAAAAACTGTTTTTT. This codes for CAISELGVESEKLFF.

This clonotype was seen repeatedly, ten times or more. In nucleotides, the CDR3 is TGCAGTGCTGAGACTAGCACAGATACGCAGTATTTT. Translating gives CSAETSTDTQYF. This chain uses TRBV20-1 with TRBJ2-3, with D unresolved. Trimming left V 5 bases short and J 0 bases short, with 6 bases between. The CDR3 is 12 amino acids. Looked up from germline, CDR1 is DFQATT and CDR2 is SNEGSKA (reference sequence).

This clonotype was recorded many times. In DNA form, the CDR3 reads TGTGCCAGCAGCCGAATTTTGTCCGGGGAGCTGTTTTTT. Its translation: CASSRILSGELFF. This sequence joins TRBV7-9 and TRBJ2-2; D is unclear. The CDR3 has 13 amino acids. The V gene lost 5 bases and the J gene lost 6 bases, with 10 bases spanning the gap. Germline CDR1 SEHNR, CDR2 FQNEAQ (reference sequence).

V is TRBV7-8 and J is TRBJ1-5; a possible D gene is TRBD1 (6 bases). V was pared by 0 bases and J by 4 bases, with 10 bases between. Germline loops: CDR1 SGHVS, CDR2 FQNEAQ. CDR3 length equals 15 residues. The CDR3 nucleotides are TGTGCCAGCAGCTTAGCGGGGGGACATAATCAGCCCCAGCATTTT. This sequence encodes CASSLAGGHNQPQHF.

J is TRBJ1-6 and V is TRBV6-1, with TRBD1 matching over 9 bases. The germline V gene encodes CDR1 MNHNS and CDR2 SASEGT. V dropped 6 bases and J dropped 14; count of bases not matched to a gene: 20. This CDR3 is built from 17 residues. Here the CDR3 DNA reads TGTGCCAGCAGAGAATTACCGGGACAGGGCCCGAGGAGGTCCCTCCACTTT. This translates into CASRELPGQGPRRSLHF.